What follows describes a single T cell receptor (beta chain). This clonotype was picked up a small number of times. Its cognate antigen has yet to be identified. No base quality information exists; no much larger clone differs at one position. The entry originates in a study of blood T cells in healthy people across ages (dated by TCRdb to the mid-2010s). As for the study more broadly: Template switching captured roughly one uniquely barcoded TCR beta cDNA molecule per two T cells in model experiments. The study measured age-related changes in TCR beta repertoire diversity using deep sequencing normalized with unique cDNA molecular identifiers. Four age groups were formed from the donors: young (average roughly 15 years), middle-aged (around 40), aged (under 70) and long-lived (more than 75). To avoid experimental bias, donors of different ages were spread randomly across the sequencing lanes. Using the same blood draw, the study looked at two additional independent replicas of 1 million unique cDNA reads for two donors, one aged 18 to 29 and the other aged 80 or older.

From cysteine to phenylalanine, the CDR3 is 15 amino acids long. The sequence is cut down to CDR3 DNA, 45 bases in frame from base 1. Trimming removed 6 bases from V and 1 base from J, leaving 15 bases between the germline ends. CDR1 MDHEN and CDR2 SYDVKM were looked up in the germline V gene. The roughly 37 donors, aged roughly 6 to 90 years, were systemically healthy Caucasian individuals from Russia. Each donor gave roughly 11 milliliters of peripheral blood, drawn into EDTA-treated Vacutainer tubes. Ficoll-Paque density-gradient centrifugation was used to isolate PBMCs, with at least 6 million per sample. Trizol reagent was used to extract total RNA from the PBMCs, yielding at least 6 micrograms per sample. For every donor, flow cytometry on a PBMC aliquot measured the percentage of naive CD45RAhigh/CD27high T cells. Paper-wide results and their limitations: Estimates of total diversity based on one million sequenced T cells were regarded as lower bounds and as underestimates. The CMV infection status of donors was not known, potentially confounding age-related changes in expanded clonotypes. Observed TCR beta diversity per million T cells fell roughly linearly with age, and a significant reduction was already apparent by age roughly 40. Conclusive comparison of naive and antigen-experienced compartments was prevented by the profiling of bulk unsorted PBMCs. Compared with the aged group, more naive CD4+ T cells, fewer expanded clones and increased TCR diversity were shown by the long-lived group, suggesting age selection. A strong correlation was found between observed TCR beta diversity and the percentage of naive T cells measured by flow cytometry.

Libraries came from 5' RACE. A second PCR of about 7 to 12 cycles was run with a J-beta primer mix and a sample-barcoded 5' primer. A template-switch 5' adaptor carrying 12 random nucleotides introduced a unique molecular identifier onto each TCR beta cDNA molecule. Each sample yielded at least 3 million CDR3-containing paired-end reads. The Mint cDNA synthesis kit, primed by a TRBC-specific oligonucleotide, was used to synthesize first-strand cDNA from all RNA. After uracil-DNA glycosylase treatment, a first 18-cycle PCR used universal primers M1SS and BC2_uni_R on all cDNA. In the source study's methods: Each sample was normalized by randomly selecting 1 million high-quality reads, each carrying a distinct molecular identifier. Instead of being binned into consensus sequences, reads that shared molecular identifiers were thrown out. MiTCR, run with a Q25 quality threshold and the strictest error-elimination algorithm, handled CDR3 identification, clonotype clustering and error correction. A nonparametric unseen species model using Euler transformation provided a lower-bound estimate of total TCR beta diversity. The public reads were reprocessed in TCRdb via fastp at Q25 and MiXCR, keeping in-frame beta chains. One record per CDR3 amino acid sequence lists the most common genes and DNA. The V and J calls reflect TCRdb's pipeline rather than the authors' work. The table for this sample lists fewer than 2,000,000 distinct CDR3 sequences; more than 35% of them were counted only once. More than 20% of the sample goes to the ten largest clones.

Recombination connected TRBV28 to TRBJ2-5, and possibly TRBD1, on 5 matching bases. The receptor was derived from a human donor in good health. Sequenced input: blood. The CDR3 protein is CASSKTGTLQETQYF. The nucleotide sequence reads as follows: TGTGCCAGCAGCAAAACAGGAACCCTCCAAGAGACCCAGTACTTC.